This T cell receptor beta chain is from a study of radiotherapy plus CTLA-4 blockade in lung cancer. Assay used: immunoSEQ multiplex PCR; TCRdb lists only in-frame clones, some missing. This sample has roughly 69,000 clones; 70% to 80% occur once, and the top ten carry about 17%. Trimming pared 7 bases from V and 1 base from J, leaving 10 bases between. The CDR3 loop spans 13 amino acids. From germline, CDR1 is ENHRY and CDR2 SYGVKD. Participants had chemo-refractory metastatic non-small-cell lung cancer and were treated with focal radiation plus ipilimumab CTLA-4 blockade. The chain joins TRBV10-3 to TRBJ1-1; D unclear. The sequencing here drew on peripheral blood, taken from a patient treated with radiotherapy plus ipilimumab. The sequence came from a human donor with non-small cell lung cancer whose response to radiotherapy plus ipilimumab could not be evaluated. Some clones in this sample may be carry-over from other donors' samples. For the CDR3, the DNA is TGTGCCATCAAGTTTGGCTCGAACACTGAAGCTTTCTTT. The encoded protein is CAIKFGSNTEAFF.